This T cell receptor (beta chain) was recorded in a study of blood T cells in healthy people across ages. Through a sample-barcoded 5' primer and a J-beta primer mix, a second PCR was run for roughly 6 to 12 cycles. TCRdb used MiXCR to reprocess the 5' RACE reads, holding one entry per CDR3 protein. Here the sample spans approximately 1,100,000 distinct CDR3 sequences, more than 40% being singletons. Total RNA extraction produced at least 5 micrograms (per sample) for the study. Whole-study findings and limits: The fall in TCR beta diversity per million T cells was roughly linear with age.

A note on this clonotype: Its matching antigen is unknown.

CDR1 is LGHDT and CDR2 is YNNKEL in the germline V gene (reference sequence). Trimming cost V 0 bases and J 5 bases; bases outside gene matches: 13. The CDR3 has 18 residues. The receptor was isolated from an older woman in good health. Sequencing used blood. This chain connects TRBV3-1 to TRBJ2-5; 9 bases map to TRBD1. CDR3 loop: CASSQDLVPGQGDETQYF. CDR3 DNA: TGTGCCAGCAGCCAAGATTTAGTTCCGGGACAGGGCGACGAGACCCAGTACTTC.